This T cell receptor beta chain derives from a study of blood T cells in healthy people across ages. Study findings and constraints: Higher diversity and more naive CD4+ cells were features of long-lived donors, compared to aged donors. Age showed a roughly linear inverse relationship with TCR beta diversity per million T cells.

Germline V gene data show CDR1 as SGHVS and CDR2 as FQNEAQ. The V and J ends lost 3 bases and 4 bases, in that order; junction bases with no gene match: 9. The CDR3 is 16 residues long. It was with a sample-barcoded 5' primer and a J-beta primer mix that a second PCR of roughly 7 to 12 cycles was run. TCRdb ran MiXCR on the 5' RACE reads and lists one entry per CDR3 protein. This sample has more than 750,000 distinct CDR3 sequences, with just under 30% found just once. Worth noting for this clonotype: Its specificity is unknown.

This sample was shared with a second study, whose subject was T cells of mothers and their children. That study adds: Donation was provided by three healthy Caucasian mothers along with their six children. Related pairs of mothers and children showed slightly higher, non-significant overlap versus unrelated pairs.

The receptor's source is a woman aged 40 to 49 in good health. Sequenced sample: blood. The chain joins TRBV7-8 to TRBJ2-3; 8 bases align to TRBD1. CDR3 sequence (DNA): TGTGCCAGCAGCTTGACAGGGGTGGGTCGGGCAGATACGCAGTATTTT. This codes for CASSLTGVGRADTQYF. The full variable domain, with the rest looked up from reference TRBV7-8 and TRBJ2-3, is GAGVSQSPRYKVAKRGQDVALRCDPISGHVSLFWYQQALGQGPEFLTYFQNEAQLDKSGLPSDRFFAERPEGSVSTLKIQRTQQEDSAVYLCASSLTGVGRADTQYFGPGTRLTVL.